One and the same sample provided the 5 T cell receptor beta chains below, sequenced in a study of blood T cell repertoires in COVID-19. Assay: immunoSEQ multiplex PCR; the TCRdb copy retains only in-frame clones and omits some. Here the sample spans some 260,000 clones, about 93% being singletons. Sequencing was performed on PBMCs or T cells enriched from blood (not recorded which). Receptor source: a woman in her late teens or twenties who had recovered from COVID-19.

In its sample, this clone was seen once. The chain carries TRBV3-1 (or the pseudogene TRBV3-2) and TRBJ2-3; D is perhaps TRBD2 (7 bases). Trimming removed 1 base from V and 0 bases from J, with 14 bases in between. This CDR3 has 17 amino acids. Germline CDR1 reads LGHDT; CDR2 reads YNNKEL (reference sequence). CDR3 in amino acids: CASSQAGGWFSTDTQYF. Here the CDR3 DNA reads TGTGCCAGCAGCCAAGCGGGGGGCTGGTTTAGCACAGATACGCAGTATTTT.

The chain links TRBV25-1 to TRBJ1-4, with D perhaps matching TRBD1 (6 bases). Trimming removed 4 bases from V and 4 bases from J, with 19 bases in between. In germline, CDR1 is MGHDK, CDR2 SYGVNS. The CDR3 spans 17 residues. CDR3 bases: TGTGCCAGCAGTGCCAGGTCAGGGGTCGGGGTTAATGAAAAACTGTTTTTT. Translating it yields CASSARSGVGVNEKLFF. The complete variable domain, with remaining parts taken from reference TRBV25-1 and TRBJ1-4, reads EADIYQTPRYLVIGTGKKITLECSQTMGHDKMYWYQQDPGMELHLIHYSYGVNSTEKGDLSSESTVSRIRTEHFPLTLESARPSHTSQYLCASSARSGVGVNEKLFFGSGTQLSVL.

This chain connects TRBV12-3 or TRBV12-4 to TRBJ1-1, with D possibly being TRBD1 (6 bases). The CDR3 is 13 residues long. The germline V and J ends were trimmed by 7 bases and 1 base, with 10 bases remaining between them. The CDR3 nucleotides read TGTGCCAGCACTCCGACAGGGAACACTGAAGCTTTCTTT. As protein: CASTPTGNTEAFF.

The chain is built from TRBV18 and TRBJ1-6; D is undetermined. The ends were cut back, 2 bases at V and 9 bases at J, with 17 bases in the middle. CDR3 size: 16 residues. Germline-derived CDR1 and CDR2 are KGHSH and LQKENI. CDR3 in amino acids: CASSPTRENEGSPLHF. In nucleotides, the CDR3 is TGTGCCAGCTCACCAACGAGGGAAAACGAAGGTTCACCCCTCCACTTT.

The chain combines TRBV7-8 with TRBJ1-5; tentatively, D is TRBD1 (5 bases). Deletions cut 2 bases from V and 3 bases from J, with 14 bases between. Germline V gene lookup returns CDR1 SGHVS and CDR2 FQNEAQ. The length of the CDR3 is 16 residues. The CDR3 region is CASSLWGGAYNQPQHF. The CDR3 DNA reads TGTGCCAGCAGCTTATGGGGCGGGGCGTACAATCAGCCCCAGCATTTT.